These T cell receptor beta chains were read from a single sample in a study of blood T cell repertoires in COVID-19. Sequenced by immunoSEQ multiplex PCR; TCRdb stores in-frame clones only, minus some. This table has about 88,000 clones, roughly nine tenths appearing once. Sequencing input: peripheral blood. The receptors here all came from a woman aged 80 or over with active COVID-19. CDR3s include the opening cysteine and the closing phenylalanine or tryptophan. D genes are given only for firm matches. Expanded clones are given a class, and other clones once, few, many or no size at all.

v_gene	abundance	j_gene	d_gene	CDR3aa	CDR3nt
TRBV2	.	TRBJ1-6	.	CASSEGGGSNSPLHF	TGTGCCAGCAGTGAGGGGGGGGGATCCAATTCACCCCTCCACTTT
TRBV7-9	.	TRBJ2-1	.	CASSFTGVGDNEQFF	TGTGCCAGCAGCTTTACCGGAGTGGGAGACAATGAGCAGTTCTTC
TRBV2	.	TRBJ2-7	.	CASSGSLSYEQYF	TGTGCCAGCAGTGGCAGTTTGTCCTACGAGCAGTACTTC
TRBV5-4	.	TRBJ2-1	TRBD2	CASSQGGLVSYNEQFF	TGTGCCAGCAGCCAAGGGGGACTAGTCTCCTACAATGAGCAGTTCTTC
TRBV4-2	.	TRBJ1-2	.	CASSQDRVGYGYTF	TGTGCCAGCAGCCAAGACAGGGTCGGCTATGGCTACACCTTC
TRBV28	.	TRBJ1-2	.	CASSLESRDNTF	TGTGCCAGCAGTTTAGAGTCCAGGGACAACACCTTC
TRBV9	.	TRBJ2-2	.	CASSSSSGELFF	TGTGCCAGCAGCTCTAGTTCCGGGGAGCTGTTTTTT
TRBV3-1/TRBV3-2	.	TRBJ2-3	TRBD1	CASSPTGQGTDTQYF	TGTGCCAGCAGCCCTACGGGACAGGGCACAGATACGCAGTATTTT
TRBV3-1/TRBV3-2	.	TRBJ2-2	.	CASSLKTGTGTGELFF	TGTGCCAGCAGCCTAAAGACAGGGACTGGGACCGGGGAGCTGTTTTTT
TRBV11-3	.	TRBJ2-5	TRBD2	CASSLGTSGSGETQYF	TGTGCCAGCAGCTTAGGCACTAGCGGTTCTGGGGAGACCCAGTACTTC
TRBV14	.	TRBJ2-3	.	CASSPQRLGGTSTDTQYF	TGTGCCAGCAGCCCCCAAAGGCTCGGCGGGACTAGCACAGATACGCAGTATTTT
TRBV5-4	once	TRBJ2-1	TRBD2	CASSLAGSGNNEQFF	TGTGCCAGCAGCTTGGCGGGAAGCGGGAACAATGAGCAGTTCTTC
TRBV24-1	.	TRBJ2-1	.	CATSDFGGGGSEQFF	TGTGCCACCAGTGATTTCGGTGGGGGCGGGAGTGAGCAGTTCTTC
TRBV27	few	TRBJ1-2	TRBD1	CASSEDRMNYGYTF	TGTGCCAGCAGTGAGGACAGGATGAACTATGGCTACACCTTC
TRBV28	.	TRBJ2-3	.	CASSPGGATADTQYF	TGTGCCAGCAGCCCCGGTGGGGCTACCGCAGATACGCAGTATTTT
TRBV7-9	.	TRBJ1-4	.	CASSPVIVEKLFF	TGTGCCAGCAGCCCAGTGATTGTTGAAAAACTGTTTTTT
TRBV30	.	TRBJ1-4	.	CAWTLDSRKLFF	TGTGCCTGGACCCTGGACAGCCGAAAACTGTTTTTT
TRBV7-9	.	TRBJ2-2	TRBD1	CASQGARGLNTGELFF	TGTGCCAGCCAAGGGGCGAGGGGGCTAAACACCGGGGAGCTGTTTTTT
TRBV19	.	TRBJ1-5	TRBD1	CASSPTDRQGAQHF	TGTGCCAGTAGTCCAACGGACAGGCAGGGAGCCCAGCATTTT
TRBV7-9	.	TRBJ1-3	.	CASSLPGVGNTIYF	TGTGCCAGCAGCTTACCAGGGGTTGGAAACACCATATATTTT
TRBV7-3	once	TRBJ2-3	TRBD2	CASSFDGLAGTQYF	TGTGCCAGCAGCTTCGACGGACTAGCGGGAACGCAGTATTTT
TRBV5-4	.	TRBJ2-5	.	CASSSHNRVQETQYF	TGTGCCAGCAGCTCCCATAACAGGGTGCAAGAGACCCAGTACTTC
TRBV6-2/TRBV6-3	.	TRBJ1-6	.	CASSSGSSPLHF	TGTGCCAGCAGTTCCGGGTCTTCACCCCTCCACTTT
TRBV19	.	TRBJ1-2	.	CATSTTGDYTF	TGTGCCACCAGTACAACAGGAGACTACACCTTC
TRBV11-2	.	TRBJ2-1	TRBD2	CASSLDALGLAGPEQFF	TGTGCCAGCAGCTTAGATGCCCTGGGACTAGCGGGACCGGAGCAGTTCTTC
TRBV4-2	.	TRBJ1-2	.	CASSQDSYGYTF	TGTGCCAGCAGCCAAGACAGCTATGGCTACACCTTC
TRBV4-1	.	TRBJ2-1	TRBD2	CASSHRTSGGNEQFF	TGCGCCAGCAGCCACAGGACTAGCGGGGGTAATGAGCAGTTCTTC
TRBV15	.	TRBJ1-1	TRBD1	CATSRPFQGAFTEAFF	TGTGCCACCAGCAGACCCTTCCAGGGGGCCTTCACTGAAGCTTTCTTT
TRBV7-2	.	TRBJ2-2	.	CASRTRGGFGELFF	TGTGCCAGCAGGACCCGAGGAGGGTTCGGGGAGCTGTTTTTT
TRBV24-1	.	TRBJ2-1	.	CATSEGRGSVWNEQFF	TGTGCCACCAGCGAAGGGAGGGGGAGTGTGTGGAATGAGCAGTTCTTC
TRBV6-8	.	TRBJ2-1	TRBD2	CASVPGLAGYNEQFF	TGTGCCAGCGTGCCGGGACTAGCGGGATATAATGAGCAGTTCTTC
TRBV7-2	few	TRBJ1-5	TRBD1	CASSSGQGKNQPQHF	TGTGCCAGCAGCTCTGGACAGGGCAAAAATCAGCCCCAGCATTTT
TRBV7-3	.	TRBJ2-7	.	CASSLFGGGEQYF	TGTGCCAGCAGCTTATTTGGGGGAGGCGAGCAGTACTTC
TRBV10-1	.	TRBJ2-6	TRBD1	CASSQTGEVSNVLTF	TGCGCCAGCAGTCAGACAGGGGAAGTGTCCAACGTCCTGACTTTC
TRBV11-2	.	TRBJ1-1	.	CASSFGGRQSEAFF	TGTGCCAGCAGCTTTGGAGGGAGACAGAGTGAAGCTTTCTTT
TRBV2	.	TRBJ2-1	TRBD1	CASSEERQGRASYNEQFF	TGTGCCAGCAGTGAAGAGAGACAGGGAAGGGCGTCCTACAATGAGCAGTTCTTC
TRBV7-6	.	TRBJ2-1	TRBD2	CASSGSAGEQFF	TGTGCCAGTAGCGGGAGTGCGGGTGAGCAGTTCTTC
TRBV25-1	.	TRBJ1-4	.	CASRRTGEDEKLFF	TGTGCCAGCAGGCGTACGGGGGAGGATGAAAAACTGTTTTTT
TRBV27	.	TRBJ1-2	.	CASSSLDSANYGYTF	TGTGCCAGCAGTTCCCTGGACAGCGCTAACTATGGCTACACCTTC
TRBV21-1	.	TRBJ2-7	.	CASSKPSGRGVYEQYF	TGTGCCAGCAGCAAACCTAGCGGGAGGGGGGTCTACGAGCAGTACTTC
TRBV29-1	.	TRBJ2-7	.	CSAMTGRSYEQYF	TGCAGCGCTATGACAGGAAGGAGCTACGAGCAGTACTTC